This T cell receptor beta chain was recovered during a study of T cell responses to AZD1222 COVID-19 vaccine. Measured with immunoSEQ multiplex PCR; TCRdb has only the in-frame clones, and not every one. The profile shows around 99,000 clones, about 89% of them singletons. Trimming stripped 0 bases from V and 2 bases from J, with 8 bases between. Germline V gene sequence: CDR1 LGHDT, CDR2 YNNKEL (reference sequence). The CDR3 is 15 amino acids. In this sample, this clone turned up once. Its antigen is not known. Study-wide findings and caveats: Within unmutated variant regions lay the reported targets of nearly half of spike-specific TCRs. Increased Spike-specific TCR breadth and depth were observed after two AZD1222 doses. Donors skewed white British and female; clonal diversity was possibly underestimated. Only a handful of AZD1222 recipients, more than 5 in all, had baseline seropositivity.

The chain couples TRBV3-1 (or the pseudogene TRBV3-2) to TRBJ2-1; D not resolved. The source was peripheral blood, collected 28 days after the second AZD1222 dose. The origin of this receptor is an adult who received the AZD1222 COVID-19 vaccine. CDR3 DNA: TGTGCCAGCAGCCAAGATCGCGGAACCTACAATGAGCAGTTCTTC. As protein: CASSQDRGTYNEQFF.